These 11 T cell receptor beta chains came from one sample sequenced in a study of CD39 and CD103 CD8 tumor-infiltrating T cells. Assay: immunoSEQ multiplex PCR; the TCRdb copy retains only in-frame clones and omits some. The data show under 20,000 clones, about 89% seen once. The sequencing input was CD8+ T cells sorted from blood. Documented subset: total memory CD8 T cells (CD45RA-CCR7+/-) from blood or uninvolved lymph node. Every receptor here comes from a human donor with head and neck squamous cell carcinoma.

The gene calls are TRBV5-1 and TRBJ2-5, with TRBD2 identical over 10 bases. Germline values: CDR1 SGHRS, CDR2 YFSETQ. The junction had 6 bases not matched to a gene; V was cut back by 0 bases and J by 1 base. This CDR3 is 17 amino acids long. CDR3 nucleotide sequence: TGCGCCAGCAGCTTGGGGGCTAGCGGGGGAATCCAAGAGACCCAGTACTTC. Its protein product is CASSLGASGGIQETQYF. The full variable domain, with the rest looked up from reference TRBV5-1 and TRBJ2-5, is KAGVTQTPRYLIKTRGQQVTLSCSPISGHRSVSWYQQTPGQGLQFLFEYFSETQRNKGNFPGRFSGRQFSNSRSEMNVSTLELGDSALYLCASSLGASGGIQETQYFGPGTRLLVL.

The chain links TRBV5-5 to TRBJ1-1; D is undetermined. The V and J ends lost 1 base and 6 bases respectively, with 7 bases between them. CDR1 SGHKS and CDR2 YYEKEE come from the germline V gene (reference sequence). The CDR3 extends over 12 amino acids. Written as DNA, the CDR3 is TGTGCCAGCAGCTTGATTGGGGCTGAAGCTTTCTTT. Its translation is CASSLIGAEAFF.

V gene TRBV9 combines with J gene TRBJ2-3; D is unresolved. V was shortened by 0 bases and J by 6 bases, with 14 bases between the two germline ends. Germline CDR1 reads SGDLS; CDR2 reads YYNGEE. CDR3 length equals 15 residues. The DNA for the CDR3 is TGTGCCAGCAGCGTAGGCACAACTCCAGTGGATACGCAGTATTTT. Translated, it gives CASSVGTTPVDTQYF.

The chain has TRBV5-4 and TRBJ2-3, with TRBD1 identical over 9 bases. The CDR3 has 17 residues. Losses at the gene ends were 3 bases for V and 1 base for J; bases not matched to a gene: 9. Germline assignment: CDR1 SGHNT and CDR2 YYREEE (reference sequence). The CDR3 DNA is TGTGCCAGCAGCTCCCCGGACAGGGGTCTGCGCACAGATACGCAGTATTTT. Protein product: CASSSPDRGLRTDTQYF.

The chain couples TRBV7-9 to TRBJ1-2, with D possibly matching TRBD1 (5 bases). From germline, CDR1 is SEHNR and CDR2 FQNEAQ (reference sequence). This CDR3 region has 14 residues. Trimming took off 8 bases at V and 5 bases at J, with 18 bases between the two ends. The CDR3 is CASGPRGIGYGYTF. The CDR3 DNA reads TGTGCCAGCGGGCCTAGGGGTATCGGTTATGGCTACACCTTC.

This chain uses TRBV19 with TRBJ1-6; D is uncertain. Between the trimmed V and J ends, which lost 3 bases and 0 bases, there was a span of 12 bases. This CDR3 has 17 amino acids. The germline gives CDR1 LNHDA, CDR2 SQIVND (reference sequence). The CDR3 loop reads CASSIYAEGSYNSPLHF. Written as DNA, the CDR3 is TGTGCCAGTAGTATTTACGCAGAGGGCTCCTATAATTCACCCCTCCACTTT.

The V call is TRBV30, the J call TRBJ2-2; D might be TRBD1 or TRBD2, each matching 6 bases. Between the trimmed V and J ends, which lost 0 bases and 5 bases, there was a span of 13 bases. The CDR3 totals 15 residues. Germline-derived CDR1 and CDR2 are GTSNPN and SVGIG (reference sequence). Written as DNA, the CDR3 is TGTGCCTGGAGTGTAGGGGGGCACGGAACCGGGGAGCTGTTTTTT. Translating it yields CAWSVGGHGTGELFF.

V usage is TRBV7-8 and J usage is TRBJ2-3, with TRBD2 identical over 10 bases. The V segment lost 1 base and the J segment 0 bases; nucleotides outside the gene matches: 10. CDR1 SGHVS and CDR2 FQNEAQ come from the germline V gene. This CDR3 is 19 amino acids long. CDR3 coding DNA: TGTGCCAGCAGCTTAGAAGTGCTAGCGGGGGTCACTAGCACAGATACGCAGTATTTT. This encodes CASSLEVLAGVTSTDTQYF.

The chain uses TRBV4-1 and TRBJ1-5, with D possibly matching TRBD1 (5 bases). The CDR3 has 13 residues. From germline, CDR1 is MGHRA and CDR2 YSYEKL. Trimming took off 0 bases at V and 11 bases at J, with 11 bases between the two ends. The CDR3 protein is CASSQDGGTAQHF. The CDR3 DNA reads TGCGCCAGCAGCCAAGACGGGGGAACAGCCCAGCATTTT.

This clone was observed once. This CDR3 reads CASSLAASTFYEQYF. CDR3 bases: TGTGCCAGCAGCTTAGCGGCTAGCACATTCTACGAGCAGTACTTC. The V gene is TRBV7-8, the J gene TRBJ2-7, with a tentative D call TRBD2 (5 bases). Trimming took off 0 bases at V and 3 bases at J, with 12 bases between the two ends. The CDR3 runs 15 residues. Germline-derived CDR1 and CDR2 are SGHVS and FQNEAQ.

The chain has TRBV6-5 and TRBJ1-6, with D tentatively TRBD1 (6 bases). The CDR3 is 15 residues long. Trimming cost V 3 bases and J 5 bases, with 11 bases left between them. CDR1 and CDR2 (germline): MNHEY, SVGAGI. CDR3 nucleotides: TGTGCCAGCAGTTATCACAGGGTTGATAATTCACCCCTCCACTTT. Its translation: CASSYHRVDNSPLHF.